These 7 T cell receptor beta chains came from one sample sequenced in a study of memory CD4+ T cells and cytomegalovirus serostatus. Single viable CD3+CD4+CD8-CD45RO+ cells were sorted as the memory CD4+ T cells. Using immunoSEQ multiplex PCR, the repertoire was profiled, and TCRdb retains in-frame clones only, with some absent. This table has 50,000 to 65,000 clones, 75% to 85% appearing once. Sequenced sample: memory CD4+ T cells from blood. The receptors originated from an adult in good health and CMV-seronegative.

The rearrangement uses TRBV19 and TRBJ1-4; D may be TRBD1 (5 bases). Germline CDR1 LNHDA, CDR2 SQIVND (reference sequence). Deletions cut 9 bases from V and 5 bases from J, with 19 bases between. The CDR3 consists of 15 residues. In DNA form, the CDR3 reads TGTGCCAGCGGGCGAGGGGCAGGATTAAATGAAAAACTGTTTTTT. Translating gives CASGRGAGLNEKLFF.

This clone was seen a single time. V is TRBV7-3 and J is TRBJ2-2; D tentatively fits TRBD1 or TRBD2 (5 bases each). V shed 2 bases and J shed 8 bases, with 12 bases lying between them. This CDR3 region has 14 residues. CDR1 is SGHTA, CDR2 FQGTGA, per germline. The CDR3 DNA sequence: TGTGCCAGCAGCTTAGAGGGGCGCGCGGGGGAGCTGTTTTTT. Its translation: CASSLEGRAGELFF.

V gene TRBV29-1 combines with J gene TRBJ2-3; 9 bases match TRBD2. V lost 6 bases and J lost 5; bases outside the gene matches: 9. CDR1 is SQVTM and CDR2 is ANQGSEA in the germline V gene. The CDR3 loop spans 14 amino acids. The CDR3 spells CSVTPGLAVDTQYF. The CDR3 nucleotides read TGCAGCGTCACGCCGGGACTAGCAGTAGATACGCAGTATTTT.

This chain's CDR3 is CASGLTSHEQFF. The CDR3 DNA follows: TGTGCTAGTGGTCTGACTAGTCATGAGCAGTTCTTC. This chain links TRBV12-5 with TRBJ2-1; D perhaps matches TRBD2 (6 bases). The CDR3 loop spans 12 amino acids. Germline lookup yields CDR1 LGHNT and CDR2 FRNRAP. Between the trimmed V and J ends, which lost 5 bases and 8 bases, there was a span of 10 bases.

A remark on this clone: One end of the junction varies from germline; a read error may be responsible. The V and J genes are TRBV6-5 and TRBJ2-6; 7 positions match TRBD1. Germline V gives CDR1 MNHEY, CDR2 SVGAGI. The CDR3 runs 15 residues. The DNA for the CDR3 is TGTGCCAGCAGTTTAGACAGGGCCGGGGCCAACGTCTTGACTTTC. This gives the protein CASSLDRAGANVLTF.

The rearrangement links TRBV2 to TRBJ2-5; no definite D call. The CDR3 length is 13 residues. Trimming removed 8 bases at V and 0 bases at J, with 10 bases between. The germline V gene encodes CDR1 SNHLY and CDR2 FYNNEI. CDR3 loop: CASRRENQETQYF. The CDR3 DNA is TGTGCCAGCCGTCGCGAGAACCAAGAGACCCAGTACTTC.

This clone was picked up a small number of times. V and J are TRBV12-5 and TRBJ1-6, with TRBD1 matching over 10 bases. Losses at the gene ends were 1 base for V and 7 bases for J; bases not matched to a gene: 1. Germline lookup yields CDR1 LGHNT and CDR2 FRNRAP. The CDR3 runs to 15 residues. The CDR3 here is CASGLGQGANSPLHF. CDR3 nucleotides: TGTGCTAGTGGTTTGGGACAGGGGGCGAATTCACCCCTCCACTTT.